The next 20 T cell receptor beta chains were all read from a single sample in a study of breast tumors, draining lymph nodes, adjacent tissues. A single record per CDR3 protein comes from TCRdb applying MiXCR to the multiplex PCR reads. Here the sample spans about 180,000 distinct CDR3 sequences, 33% being singletons. The lymph nodes were axillary draining lymph nodes from breast cancer patients. What was sequenced was axillary lymph node tissue. The receptors shown here come from a female donor with breast cancer. Some clones in this sample may be carry-over from other donors' samples.

As DNA, the CDR3 is TGCAGCGGGAGCCAAGAGACCCAGTACTTC. Residues: CSGSQETQYF. The chain couples TRBV29-1 to TRBJ2-5; the D is unclear. This CDR3 is 10 amino acids long. The germline V gene has CDR1 SQVTM and CDR2 ANQGSEA. Trimming shortened V by 7 bases and J by 1 base, and 4 bases separated the two germline ends.

There are a few counts of this clonotype. This sequence may be a read error, since a much larger clone differs from it by one base. V gene TRBV6-1 combines with J gene TRBJ1-6; 8 bases fit TRBD1. Germline-derived CDR1 and CDR2 are MNHNS and SASEGT. Trimming removed 5 bases from V and 5 bases from J; junction bases left unmatched: 5. The CDR3 is 15 residues long. The CDR3 loop reads CASSQRTGNNSPLHF. Written as DNA, the CDR3 is TGTGCCAGCAGTCAACGGACAGGGAATAATTCACCCCTCCACTTT.

The rearrangement links TRBV4-1 to TRBJ2-1; 16 bases match TRBD2. CDR1 MGHRA and CDR2 YSYEKL come from the germline V gene. The CDR3 has 21 residues. The V and J ends lost 1 base and 5 bases, in that order; junction bases with no gene match: 14. CDR3: CASSQGTHGTSGRGLNNEQFF. The DNA for the CDR3 is TGCGCCAGCAGCCAAGGTACTCACGGGACTAGCGGGAGGGGTTTAAACAATGAGCAGTTCTTC.

This clonotype was recorded many times. This sequence joins TRBV5-8 and TRBJ1-5; weak D call: TRBD1 (5 bases). Deletions cut 4 bases from V and 5 bases from J, with 19 bases between. The germline V gene encodes CDR1 SGHTS and CDR2 YDEGEE. This CDR3 has 16 residues. The CDR3 sequence is CASSPRPRMGDQPQHF. The DNA for the CDR3 is TGTGCCAGCAGCCCCCGTCCTCGAATGGGGGATCAGCCCCAGCATTTT.

This clonotype has at least ten counts. The chain joins TRBV20-1 to TRBJ2-3; D ambiguous. V lost 8 bases and J 5 bases, leaving 8 bases between the germline ends. Germline V gene data show CDR1 as DFQATT and CDR2 as SNEGSKA (reference sequence). The CDR3 runs 10 residues. The CDR3 bases are TGCAGTTATTGGGGAGATACGCAGTATTTT. Translation: CSYWGDTQYF.

Comments on this clonotype: Given a much more abundant clone one base away, this may be a read error. The chain links TRBV29-1 to TRBJ2-4; D is undetermined. Looked up from germline, CDR1 is SQVTM and CDR2 is ANQGSEA. This CDR3 spans 12 amino acids. CDR3 in amino acids: CGAILAKNIQYF. CDR3 bases: TGCGGCGCGATATTAGCCAAAAACATTCAGTACTTC.

This clonotype was seen many times. The CDR3 sequence: CASSSGQPGQPQHF. The CDR3 region has the DNA TGTGCCAGCAGCTCGGGACAGCCCGGTCAGCCCCAGCATTTT. V is TRBV5-6 and J is TRBJ1-5; 7 bases agree with TRBD1. Germline V gene data show CDR1 as SGHDT and CDR2 as YYEEEE. This CDR3 region has 14 residues. With 3 bases clipped from V and 6 bases from J, the junction kept 6 bases outside the gene matches. The full variable domain, with the rest looked up from reference TRBV5-6 and TRBJ1-5, is DAGVTQSPTHLIKTRGQQVTLRCSPKSGHDTVSWYQQALGQGPQFIFQYYEEEERQRGNFPDRFSGHQFPNYSSELNVNALLLGDSALYLCASSSGQPGQPQHFGDGTRLSIL.

This clonotype was observed a single time. A read error is possible here, since a much larger clone lies one base away. The gene calls are TRBV28 and TRBJ2-7; D uncertain. The CDR3 length is 10 residues. Trimming removed 11 bases from V and 4 bases from J, with 9 bases in between. Germline V CDR1 and CDR2: MDHEN, SYDVKM. This chain's CDR3 is CACGVYEQYF. The CDR3 nucleotides are TGTGCCTGCGGAGTATACGAGCAGTACTTC.

The chain couples TRBV7-9 to TRBJ2-2; D gene uncertain. The DNA end lines up better with TRBJ1-1; the J call may be wrong. The CDR3 totals 12 residues. Looked up from germline, CDR1 is SEHNR and CDR2 is FQNEAQ (reference sequence). The CDR3 sequence is CASSLGGAEAFF. The CDR3 bases are TGTGCCAGCAGCTTAGGCGGAGCTGAAGCTTTCTTT.

The chain combines TRBV5-6 with TRBJ1-5; no clear D gene. Germline V lookup: CDR1 SGHDT, CDR2 YYEEEE. CDR3 length: 13 residues. V was clipped by 4 bases and J by 5 bases, with 10 bases between them. CDR3 loop: CASSLGGDQPQHF. In DNA, the CDR3 is TGTGCCAGCAGCCTTGGCGGGGATCAGCCCCAGCATTTT.

In this sample, this clonotype turned up many times. The V and J genes are TRBV10-1 and TRBJ2-1, with 7 bases fitting TRBD1. V dropped 5 bases and J dropped 7; count of bases not matched to a gene: 2. From germline, CDR1 is WNHNN and CDR2 SYGVQD (reference sequence). This CDR3 region has 12 residues. CDR3 protein: CASSTGVNEQFF. The CDR3 DNA follows: TGCGCCAGCAGTACAGGGGTAAATGAGCAGTTCTTC.

This chain's CDR3 is CASSLQHVGWTQYF. Written as DNA, the CDR3 is TGTGCCAGCAGCTTACAACATGTGGGGTGGACCCAGTACTTC. This chain joins TRBV7-3 and TRBJ2-5; D gene uncertain. V dropped 2 bases and J dropped 7 bases, with 14 bases sitting between them. The CDR3 has 14 residues. CDR1 is SGHTA, CDR2 FQGTGA, per germline.

This sequence joins TRBV6-5 and TRBJ2-1, with 10 positions matching TRBD2. CDR3 length: 16 residues. Germline V lookup: CDR1 MNHEY, CDR2 SVGAGI. Germline trimming cut 11 bases from V and 8 bases from J; bases unmatched to any gene: 18. CDR3 DNA sequence: TGTGCCGGAAGGTGCGCTAGCGGGAGAATCCACCATGAGCAGTTCTTC. Its protein is CAGRCASGRIHHEQFF.

The table lists this clonotype with a few counts. In DNA form, the CDR3 reads TGTGCCAGCTCACCACCCGGGGCACTTGGAAACATTCAGTACTTC. Protein sequence: CASSPPGALGNIQYF. The chain couples TRBV18 to TRBJ2-4; D is perhaps TRBD1 or TRBD2 (5 bases each). V was cut by 0 bases and J by 6 bases, with 12 bases left in between. The CDR3 has 15 amino acids. The V gene's germline CDR1 is KGHSH and CDR2 LQKENI.

This clonotype was recorded many times. DNA of the CDR3: TGTGCCAGCAGCTCCTTAGCGGCACCCTACGAGCAGTACTTC. Its translation: CASSSLAAPYEQYF. The rearrangement uses TRBV11-3 and TRBJ2-7; tentatively, D is TRBD2 (6 bases). The V end lost 4 bases, the J end lost 2 bases, and 12 bases lay between the germline ends. This CDR3 spans 14 amino acids. Germline V gene lookup returns CDR1 SGHNT and CDR2 YENEEA.

This clonotype was picked up many times. The rearrangement joins TRBV7-8 to TRBJ2-7, with no clear D. The germline gives CDR1 SGHVS, CDR2 FQNEAQ. Trimming removed 1 base from V and 0 bases from J, with 10 bases in between. The CDR3 contains 15 residues. As DNA, the CDR3 is TGTGCCAGCAGCTTAGGTCGGCTAGACTCCTACGAGCAGTACTTC. It translates to CASSLGRLDSYEQYF.

Ten or more counts support this clonotype. The chain carries TRBV7-9 and TRBJ1-4; no clear D. Germline CDR1 is SEHNR and CDR2 is FQNEAQ (reference sequence). The CDR3 extends over 16 amino acids. V lost 1 base to trimming and J lost 8 bases, with 17 bases between them. CDR3: CASSLVSALPREKLFF. CDR3 sequence (DNA): TGTGCCAGCAGCTTAGTATCAGCCCTACCACGGGAAAAACTGTTTTTT. The full variable domain, rest sourced from reference TRBV7-9 and TRBJ1-4, is DTGVSQNPRHKITKRGQNVTFRCDPISEHNRLYWYRQTLGQGPEFLTYFQNEAQLEKSRLLSDRFSAERPKGSFSTLEIQRTEQGDSAMYLCASSLVSALPREKLFFGSGTQLSVL.

As regards this clonotype: Just one base apart from a much larger clone, this may be a read error. The chain employs TRBV18 and TRBJ2-6, with D possibly being TRBD1 (5 bases). CDR1 is KGHSH, CDR2 LQKENI, per germline. The CDR3 contains 15 residues. As DNA, the CDR3 is TGTGCCAGCTCACCACTCATCTCTGGGGCCTACGTCCTGACTTTC. It encodes CASSPLISGAYVLTF.

In regard to this clonotype: One base away lies a much larger clone, so this may be a sequencing read error. The rearrangement links TRBV6-1 to TRBJ2-1; 8 bases agree with TRBD2. The V gene end was trimmed by 8 bases and the J gene end by 2 bases; junction bases not matched to a gene: 8. Germline CDR1 reads MNHNS; CDR2 reads SASEGT. This CDR3 has 15 amino acids. The DNA of the CDR3 is TGTGCCAGCGCTGCAGCGGGAGCTACCTACAATGAGCAGTTCTTC. Amino acids: CASAAAGATYNEQFF.

This chain joins TRBV20-1 and TRBJ2-7; a weak D match, TRBD2 (7 bases). The CDR3 runs 16 residues. Between the trimmed V and J ends, which lost 5 bases and 1 base, there was a span of 21 bases. The germline V gene has CDR1 DFQATT and CDR2 SNEGSKA (reference sequence). DNA for the CDR3: TGCAGTGCTCCCGGCTCCGCTAGGGGGGGATCCTACGAGCAGTACTTC. Encoded protein: CSAPGSARGGSYEQYF.